Presented here are 5 T cell receptor beta chains from one specimen sequenced in a study of early T cells in non-severe SARS-CoV-2 infection. TCRdb used MiXCR to reprocess the 5' RACE reads, holding one entry per CDR3 protein. The sample lists about 58,000 distinct CDR3 sequences, about 8.4% occurring once. The sequencing sample was made of whole blood. The receptors here all came from an adult who was a healthcare worker with PCR-confirmed SARS-CoV-2 infection or an uninfected control (not recorded which).

Ten or more counts support this clonotype. The chain employs TRBV19 and TRBJ1-5, with D perhaps matching TRBD1 (6 bases). Trimming stripped 5 bases from V and 2 bases from J, with 16 bases between. Per germline, CDR1 LNHDA and CDR2 SQIVND (reference sequence). The CDR3 extends over 16 amino acids. CDR3 loop: CASSPQGVKGNQPQHF. CDR3 sequence (DNA): TGTGCCAGTAGTCCACAGGGAGTTAAAGGCAATCAGCCCCAGCATTTT.

The rearrangement joins TRBV3-1 to TRBJ1-2, with D hard to call. Germline CDR1 LGHDT, CDR2 YNNKEL (reference sequence). CDR3 length: 14 amino acids. Trimming took 0 bases from V and 4 from J, leaving 9 bases between them. CDR3 coding DNA: TGTGCCAGCAGCCAAGATGGTTCCGGCTATGGCTACACCTTC. It yields the protein CASSQDGSGYGYTF.

This clonotype was observed a handful of times. The J gene is TRBJ2-1, the V gene TRBV3-1, with a weak D call TRBD2 (6 bases). The CDR3 spans 14 residues. Germline loops: CDR1 LGHDT, CDR2 YNNKEL (reference sequence). Trimming pared 2 bases from V and 7 bases from J, leaving 12 bases between. The CDR3 is CASSQRWGRNEQFF. The CDR3 DNA reads TGTGCCAGCAGCCAACGGTGGGGGAGGAATGAGCAGTTCTTC.

The chain joins TRBV3-1 to TRBJ1-5; D uncertain. The CDR3 totals 14 residues. V was cut by 2 bases and J by 3 bases, with 8 bases left in between. CDR1 and CDR2 (germline): LGHDT, YNNKEL (reference sequence). The CDR3 DNA reads TGTGCCAGCAGCCAACGAGGGTTCAATCAGCCCCAGCATTTT. Amino acids: CASSQRGFNQPQHF.

The table lists this clonotype with many counts. The V gene is TRBV2, the J gene TRBJ1-6, with no clear D. CDR1 is SNHLY, CDR2 FYNNEI, per germline. This CDR3 has 15 amino acids. The V gene lost 7 bases and the J gene lost 0 bases, with 10 bases spanning the gap. The CDR3 sequence: CASTATSSYNSPLHF. CDR3 in DNA: TGTGCCAGCACTGCAACAAGCTCCTATAATTCACCCCTCCACTTT.